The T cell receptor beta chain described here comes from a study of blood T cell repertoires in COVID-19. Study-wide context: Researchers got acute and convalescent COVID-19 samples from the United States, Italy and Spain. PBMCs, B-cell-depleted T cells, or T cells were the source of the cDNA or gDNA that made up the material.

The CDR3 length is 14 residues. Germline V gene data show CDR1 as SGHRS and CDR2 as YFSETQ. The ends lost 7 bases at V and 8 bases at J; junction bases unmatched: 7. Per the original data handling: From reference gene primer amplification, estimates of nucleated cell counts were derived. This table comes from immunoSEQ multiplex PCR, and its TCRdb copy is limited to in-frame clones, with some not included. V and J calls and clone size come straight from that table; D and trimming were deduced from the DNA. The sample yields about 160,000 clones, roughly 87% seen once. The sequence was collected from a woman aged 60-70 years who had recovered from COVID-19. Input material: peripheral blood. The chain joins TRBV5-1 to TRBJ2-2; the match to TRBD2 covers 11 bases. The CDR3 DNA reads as TGCGCCAGCGCGGGACTAGCGGTATCGGGGGAGCTGTTTTTT. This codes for CASAGLAVSGELFF.